This T cell receptor (beta chain) originates from a study of T cells after yellow fever vaccination. Study-wide context: In the case of low-cell-number fractions, SMART-Seq v4 Ultra Low Input was used for preparation.

Findings of the study overall: Post-booster reappearance was seen for most primary-vaccination clones (roughly 96% CD4, roughly 86% CD8).

The sample holds many counts of this clonotype. Its antigen remains unidentified. Researchers made TCR cDNA using 5'RACE template switching, and this step added a universal primer site and UMIs. TCRdb re-called the 5' RACE reads through MiXCR, storing one row per CDR3 protein. The sample has about 170,000 distinct CDR3 sequences; more than 9.5% are singletons. CDR1 LGHNA and CDR2 YSLEER come from the germline V gene. V lost 5 bases, J lost 9 bases, and 6 bases stayed unmatched. This CDR3 spans 13 amino acids. The source of this sequence is a man younger than 35 who received the YFV17D yellow fever vaccine. Specimen: CD8+ T cells sorted from PBMCs, collected 15 days after the yellow fever booster vaccination. This chain links TRBV4-3 with TRBJ2-1; 8 bases match TRBD1. CDR3: CASSNTGGSEQFF. In DNA, the CDR3 is TGCGCCAGCAGCAACACAGGGGGAAGTGAGCAGTTCTTC.